A selection of T cell receptor beta chains follows, all from one sample in a study of blood T cell repertoires in COVID-19. Sequencing used immunoSEQ multiplex PCR; TCRdb keeps in-frame clones, though not all of them. The sample contains tens of thousands of clones, 75% to 85% of which appear only once. Specimen: peripheral blood. Receptor source: a woman older than 75 with acute or convalescent COVID-19. Both conserved end residues are part of each CDR3. Not all rows give a size; the values are once, few, many and, for expanded clones, a class.

TRBJ2-3 TRBV5-1 - CASSLQGLAGAGTDTQYF
TRBJ2-5 TRBV7-2 - CASSPRGNQETQYF
TRBJ1-3 TRBV7-2 - CASSLAPLRGSSGNTIYF
TRBJ1-6 TRBV7-2 few CASSLGRQGQLHF
TRBJ2-7 TRBV6-5 - CASRGTVGGYEQYF
TRBJ1-6 TRBV5-6 - CASSLPGGYNSPLHF
TRBJ2-1 TRBV5-4 - CASSPGGTGPDNEQFF
TRBJ1-4 TRBV15 once CATSRAILTGQSEKLFF
TRBJ1-3 TRBV5-1 - CASSPYPTGLSGNTIYF
TRBJ1-3 TRBV6-6 - CASSRQGIGSGNTIYF
TRBJ1-1 TRBV7-9 - CASSLQGRNTEAFF
TRBJ1-1 TRBV3-1/TRBV3-2 - CASSQQDRNTEAFF
TRBJ2-7 TRBV10-2 - CASSAGRGGYEQYF
TRBJ1-2 TRBV9 - CASSPGPAFKGYTF
TRBJ1-2 TRBV30 once CAWSRQGYGYTF
TRBJ1-5 TRBV5-1 - CASSAGTDSNQPQHF
TRBJ1-3 TRBV30 - CAWTTETGFSGNTIYF